This TCR beta chain was sequenced in a study of OX40 agonist ivuxolimab in advanced cancers. For the study at large: As their treatment, patients were administered ivuxolimab, an agonistic anti-OX40 (CD134) antibody. A diagnosis of hepatocellular carcinoma, melanoma, renal cell or head and neck cancer was present in dose-escalation patients. Study findings and constraints: By week 6 at 0.1 to 3.0 mg/kg, blood CD4+ and CD8+ T cells had expanded clonally. Expanded clones belonging to CD8+ T cells outnumbered, on average, those of CD4+.

Comments on this clone: The target antigen is unknown.

Libraries were prepared by immunoSEQ multiplex PCR; TCRdb keeps only in-frame clonotypes and omits some of them. The table includes fewer than 50,000 clones, approximately 80% detected once. V shed 0 bases and J shed 2 bases, with 17 bases lying between them. Per germline, CDR1 GTSNPN and CDR2 SVGIG (reference sequence). The CDR3 length is 16 residues. The clonotype comes from an adult with an advanced solid tumor such as melanoma, head and neck, liver or kidney cancer. The chain recombines TRBV30 with TRBJ2-7, with D perhaps TRBD1 (6 bases). The source was CD4+ or CD8+ T cells sorted from blood, collected in a trial of the OX40 agonist ivuxolimab. The CDR3 DNA reads TGTGCCTGGAGTGTACTGAGGGGGAGAAGGGCCTACGAGCAGTACTTC. Its translation is CAWSVLRGRRAYEQYF.